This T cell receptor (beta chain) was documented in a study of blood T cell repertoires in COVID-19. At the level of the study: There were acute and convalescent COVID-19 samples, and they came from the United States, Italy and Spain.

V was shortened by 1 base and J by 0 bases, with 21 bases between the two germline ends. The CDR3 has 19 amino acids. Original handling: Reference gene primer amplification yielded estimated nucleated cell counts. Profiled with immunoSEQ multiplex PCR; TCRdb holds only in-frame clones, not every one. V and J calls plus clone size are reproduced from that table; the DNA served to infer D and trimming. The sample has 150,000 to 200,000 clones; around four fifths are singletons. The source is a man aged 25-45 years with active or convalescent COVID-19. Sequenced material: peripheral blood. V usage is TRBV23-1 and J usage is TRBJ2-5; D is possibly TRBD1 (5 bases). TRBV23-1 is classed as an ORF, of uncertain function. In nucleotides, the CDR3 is TGCGCCAGCAGTCAATATTTCAGCCCCAAAGGGGTGGACCAAGAGACCCAGTACTTC. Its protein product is CASSQYFSPKGVDQETQYF.